Below, 14 T cell receptor beta chains from the same sample are listed, as sequenced in a study of blood T cell repertoires in COVID-19. The data were produced by immunoSEQ multiplex PCR, yet TCRdb's version contains in-frame clones alone and is incomplete. The sample gives around 280,000 clones, about nine tenths of which show up once; 11% is in the top ten. Material for sequencing was peripheral blood. Receptors originate from a woman under 40 with COVID-19, enrolled during active disease.

The chain employs TRBV15 and TRBJ1-5, with D unclear. V was pared by 5 bases and J by 6 bases, with 11 bases between. The CDR3 totals 13 residues. Germline CDR1 LNHNV, CDR2 YYDKDF (reference sequence). CDR3 DNA: TGTGCCACCAGCGGCCCTGTCCCTCAGCCCCAGCATTTT. Residues: CATSGPVPQPQHF.

CDR3 loop: CASSPGGGLYTGELFF. CDR3 nucleotide sequence: TGTGCCAGCAGCCCGGGCGGGGGGCTATACACCGGGGAGCTGTTTTTT. This sequence joins TRBV3-1 (or the pseudogene TRBV3-2) and TRBJ2-2; 8 positions agree with TRBD2. With 4 bases clipped from V and 3 bases from J, the junction kept 7 bases outside the gene matches. Germline V lookup: CDR1 LGHDT, CDR2 YNNKEL (reference sequence). There are 16 residues in the CDR3.

The CDR3 DNA reads as TGTGCCAGCAGTGAAGTGATAGCAGGGGGCGCCGAGCCCCAGCATTTT. It codes for CASSEVIAGGAEPQHF. The V call is TRBV2, the J call TRBJ1-5, with 8 bases lining up with TRBD1. Trimming at V came to 1 base and at J to 8 bases, leaving 10 bases not matched to a gene. The CDR3 loop spans 16 amino acids. Germline V gene sequence: CDR1 SNHLY, CDR2 FYNNEI.

The J gene is TRBJ1-5, the V gene TRBV19; D not certain. V lost 6 bases, J lost 9 bases, and 15 bases lay in between. The CDR3 spans 13 residues. Germline-derived CDR1 and CDR2 are LNHDA and SQIVND (reference sequence). This CDR3 reads CASSPGLYRPQHF. Here the CDR3 DNA reads TGTGCCAGTAGCCCCGGACTATACCGGCCCCAGCATTTT.

The gene calls are TRBV6-2 or TRBV6-3 and TRBJ1-2, with 10 bases fitting TRBD1. Germline V gene sequence: CDR1 MNHEY, CDR2 SVGEGT. Trimming at V came to 5 bases and at J to 4 bases, leaving 7 bases not matched to a gene. The CDR3 length is 15 residues. CDR3 sequence reads: CASSGTGAPPYGYTF. CDR3 coding DNA: TGTGCCAGCAGTGGGACAGGGGCACCTCCCTATGGCTACACCTTC.

This chain joins TRBV3-1 (or the pseudogene TRBV3-2) and TRBJ1-5; tentatively, D is TRBD1 (5 bases). The CDR3 spans 16 residues. Germline CDR1 is LGHDT and CDR2 is YNNKEL (reference sequence). Trimming removed 6 bases from V and 2 bases from J, with 17 bases in between. In nucleotides, the CDR3 is TGTGCCAGCAGTATGACCGGGGGGGTGGGCAATCAGCCCCAGCATTTT. It is translated as CASSMTGGVGNQPQHF.

The CDR3 region is CASSLLRRGGNEQFF. The CDR3 bases are TGTGCCAGCAGCCTACTTAGGCGGGGGGGGAATGAGCAGTTCTTC. The J gene is TRBJ2-1, the V gene TRBV21-1; the table names TRBD2, a call not compared with the DNA. TRBV21-1 is tagged as a pseudogene. The CDR3 has 15 residues.

The CDR3 DNA reads as TGCGCCAGCAGCCCTCCCGGGTTGAGCTATGGCTACACCTTC. It codes for CASSPPGLSYGYTF. This chain connects TRBV5-1 to TRBJ1-2; the D is unclear. CDR3 length: 14 residues. V dropped 4 bases and J dropped 4 bases, with 14 bases sitting between them. CDR1 and CDR2 (germline): SGHRS, YFSETQ.

The chain recombines TRBV7-9 with TRBJ2-1; D ambiguous. The CDR3 totals 12 residues. Trimming removed 1 base from V and 6 bases from J, with 4 bases in between. CDR1 and CDR2 (germline): SEHNR, FQNEAQ (reference sequence). Written as DNA, the CDR3 is TGTGCCAGCAGCTTAGGGGCCAATGAGCAGTTCTTC. Protein: CASSLGANEQFF.

This clone has a handful of counts. The V call is TRBV28, the J call TRBJ1-6, with unresolved D. The CDR3 is 16 residues long. V was shortened by 3 bases and J by 0 bases, with 9 bases between the two germline ends. From germline, CDR1 is MDHEN and CDR2 SYDVKM. CDR3 amino acids: CASSLVPSSYNSPLHF. CDR3 sequence (DNA): TGTGCCAGCAGTTTGGTCCCGAGCTCCTATAATTCACCCCTCCACTTT.

Comments on this clone: One end of the junction varies from germline; a read error may be responsible. This chain connects TRBV7-2 to TRBJ2-3; D uncertain. Per the germline V gene, CDR1 is SGHTA and CDR2 is FQGNSA. This CDR3 region has 10 residues. The chain's CDR3 is CASSPNTQSF. In DNA, the CDR3 is TGTGCCAGCAGTCCGAATACGCAGTCTTTT.

This clone was recorded only once. V is TRBV5-6 and J is TRBJ1-5; TRBD1 matches 9 bases. CDR1 SGHDT and CDR2 YYEEEE come from the germline V gene. This CDR3 is 15 amino acids long. The V gene end was trimmed by 2 bases and the J gene end by 6 bases; junction bases not matched to a gene: 6. CDR3 protein: CASSLQGAGFQPQHF. CDR3 DNA sequence: TGTGCCAGCAGCTTACAGGGGGCCGGGTTTCAGCCCCAGCATTTT.

This clone occurred many times. The V gene is TRBV27, the J gene TRBJ2-5, with 8 bases matching TRBD1. The CDR3 contains 14 residues. In germline, CDR1 is MNHEY, CDR2 SMNVEV (reference sequence). V shed 5 bases, J shed 1 base, and the junction held 3 bases outside the gene matches. CDR3 nucleotide sequence: TGTGCCAGCAGTGACAGGGGCCCCCAAGAGACCCAGTACTTC. Its protein product is CASSDRGPQETQYF.

This clone appeared a single time. V usage is TRBV11-3 and J usage is TRBJ1-6; no reliable D call. CDR1 SGHNT and CDR2 YENEEA come from the germline V gene. Trimming left V 3 bases short and J 10 bases short, with 10 bases between. This CDR3 is 13 amino acids long. CDR3 sequence (DNA): TGTGCCAGCAGCTTGGACCCGGGGTCACCCCTCCACTTT. It yields the protein CASSLDPGSPLHF.